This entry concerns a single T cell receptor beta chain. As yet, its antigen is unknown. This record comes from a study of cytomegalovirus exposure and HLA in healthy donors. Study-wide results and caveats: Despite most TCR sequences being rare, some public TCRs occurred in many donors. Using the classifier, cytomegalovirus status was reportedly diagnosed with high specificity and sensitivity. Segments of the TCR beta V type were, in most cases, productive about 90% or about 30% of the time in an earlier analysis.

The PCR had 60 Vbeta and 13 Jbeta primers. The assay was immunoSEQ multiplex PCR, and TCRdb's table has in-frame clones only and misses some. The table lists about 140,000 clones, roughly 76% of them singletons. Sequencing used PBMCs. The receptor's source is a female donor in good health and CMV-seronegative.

The CDR3 here is CASSGSEGGGYTF. The CDR3 DNA reads TGTGCCAGCAGCGGGAGTGAGGGTGGCGGCTACACCTTC. The V and J genes are TRBV7-9 and TRBJ1-2; D is ambiguous. CDR1 is SEHNR, CDR2 FQNEAQ, per germline (reference sequence). Trimming shortened V by 5 bases and J by 8 bases, and 15 bases separated the two germline ends. CDR3 size: 13 residues.